This TCR beta chain was captured by sequencing in a study of T cell repertoires in cytomegalovirus infection (dated by TCRdb to between 2019 and 2020). For context, the study as a whole: The peptide stimulations were aimed at well-studied HLA-B-restricted epitopes as well as recently identified HLA-C-restricted CMV epitopes, whose presentation resists viral immunomodulation. Donor HLA type was relevant to the analysis, as public TCR beta signatures indicated carriage of CMV infection together with the matching HLA type.

Taken with the paper, the label for treatment or condition translates to: in vitro stimulation with specific CMV peptide epitopes to enrich CMV-specific T cells. The CDR3 spans 15 residues, from the cysteine through the phenylalanine. Kept here is only the CDR3 DNA, which spans 45 bases and is read in frame from base 1. CDR1 MNHEY and CDR2 SVGEGT are derived from the germline V gene. The junction shows trimming of 2 bases on V and 3 bases on J, and the gene matches do not reach 5 bases of it. This clonotype has a single count. No antigen is known for it. Per-base quality was not reported, and no clone a single base away is much larger than it. Evidence from a single read is weak. The listed sequencing device is Illumina HiSeq 1500. TCRdb's own reprocessing of the public reads used fastp at Q25 and MiXCR and kept productive beta chains. Every entry covers one CDR3 protein and lists the most common genes and DNA from its rows. The sample has around 800,000 distinct CDR3 sequences on record, 32% of them singletons. The ten largest clones capture 12% of the sample.

Summary of the overall study and its limitations: The ex vivo response was dominated by HLA-C-restricted CMV-specific TCR beta clonotypes, which also provided the single most frequent clonotype in two of eight donors. In both this cohort and an independent roughly 330-donor cohort, the cumulative frequency of public TCR beta family members distinguished carriers of CMV infection plus the relevant HLA type.

The V and J genes are TRBV6-2 or TRBV6-3 and TRBJ2-5, with 8 bases aligning to TRBD1. Sequenced here: cultured CD8+ T cells from PBMCs, sampled from culture after CMV antigen stimulation. This sequence originates from a human donor in good health (CMV status not recorded). Some clones in this sample may be carry-over from other donors' samples. The DNA reads as follows: TGTGCCAGCAGTTACACTGGACAGGGAGAAGAGACCCAGTACTTC. It is translated as CASSYTGQGEETQYF.